This paragraph reports one T cell receptor beta chain. This sample stems from a study of control samples from healthy donors and cancer patients. The table came from immunoSEQ multiplex PCR; TCRdb's copy has only in-frame clones and leaves some out. Of about 130,000 clones in the sample, under 95% were seen once. The CDR3 spans 15 residues. The junction had 2 bases not matched to a gene; V was cut back by 1 base and J by 2 bases. Looked up from germline, CDR1 is SEHNR and CDR2 is FQNEAQ (reference sequence). Source material: PBMCs. The chain combines TRBV7-9 with TRBJ2-5; 9 bases are a match to TRBD1. This clonotype was obtained from a man aged 50 to 60 with head and neck cancer. The CDR3 sequence is CASSLGDRDQETQYF. For the CDR3, the DNA is TGTGCCAGCAGCTTAGGGGACAGGGATCAAGAGACCCAGTACTTC.